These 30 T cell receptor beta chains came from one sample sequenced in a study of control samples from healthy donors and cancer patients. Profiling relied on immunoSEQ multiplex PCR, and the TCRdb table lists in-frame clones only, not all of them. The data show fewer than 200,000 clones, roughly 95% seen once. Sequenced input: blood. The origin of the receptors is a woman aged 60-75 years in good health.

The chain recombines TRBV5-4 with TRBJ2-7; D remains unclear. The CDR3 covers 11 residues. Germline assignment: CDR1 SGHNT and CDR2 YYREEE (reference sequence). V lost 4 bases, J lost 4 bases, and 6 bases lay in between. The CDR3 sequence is CASSPRYEQYF. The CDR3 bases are TGTGCCAGCAGCCCCAGATACGAGCAGTACTTC.

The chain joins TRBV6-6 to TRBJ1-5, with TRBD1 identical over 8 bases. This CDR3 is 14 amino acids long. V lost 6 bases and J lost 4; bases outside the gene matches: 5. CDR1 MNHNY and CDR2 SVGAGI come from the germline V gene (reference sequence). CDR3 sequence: CASSRDRGNQPQHF. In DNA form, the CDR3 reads TGTGCCAGCAGCCGCGACAGGGGTAATCAGCCCCAGCATTTT.

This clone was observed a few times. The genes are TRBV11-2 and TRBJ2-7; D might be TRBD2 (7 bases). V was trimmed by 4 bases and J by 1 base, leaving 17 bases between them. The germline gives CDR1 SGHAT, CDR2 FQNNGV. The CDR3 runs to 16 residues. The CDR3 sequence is CASSYVGGAVSYEQYF. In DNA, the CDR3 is TGTGCCAGCAGCTACGTTGGGGGGGCCGTTTCCTACGAGCAGTACTTC.

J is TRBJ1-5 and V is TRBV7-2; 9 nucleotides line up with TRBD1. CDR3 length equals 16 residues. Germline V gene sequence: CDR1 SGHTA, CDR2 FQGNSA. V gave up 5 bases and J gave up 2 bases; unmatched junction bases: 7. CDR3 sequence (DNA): TGTGCCAGCAGCGTAACAGGGGGCGCGGGCAATCAGCCCCAGCATTTT. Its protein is CASSVTGGAGNQPQHF.

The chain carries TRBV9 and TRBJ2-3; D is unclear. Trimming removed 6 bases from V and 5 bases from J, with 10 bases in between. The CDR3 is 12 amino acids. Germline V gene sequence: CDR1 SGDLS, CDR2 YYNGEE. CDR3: CASTPLEDTQYF. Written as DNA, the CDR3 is TGTGCCAGCACCCCATTAGAAGATACGCAGTATTTT.

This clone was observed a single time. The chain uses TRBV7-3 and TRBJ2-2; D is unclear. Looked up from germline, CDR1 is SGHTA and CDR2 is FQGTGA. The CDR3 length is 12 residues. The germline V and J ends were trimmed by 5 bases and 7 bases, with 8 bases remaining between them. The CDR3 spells CASSDPGGELFF. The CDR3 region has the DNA TGTGCCAGCAGCGATCCCGGCGGGGAGCTGTTTTTT.

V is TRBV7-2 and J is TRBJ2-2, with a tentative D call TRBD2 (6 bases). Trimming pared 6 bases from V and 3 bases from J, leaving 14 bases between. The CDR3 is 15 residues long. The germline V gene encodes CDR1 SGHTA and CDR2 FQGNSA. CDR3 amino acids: CASRQNSGDTGELFF. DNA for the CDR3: TGTGCCAGCAGACAGAACTCGGGAGACACCGGGGAGCTGTTTTTT.

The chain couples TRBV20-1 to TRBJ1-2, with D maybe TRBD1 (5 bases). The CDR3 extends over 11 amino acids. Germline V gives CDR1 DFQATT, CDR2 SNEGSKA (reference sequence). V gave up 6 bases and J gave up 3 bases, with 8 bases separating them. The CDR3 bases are TGCAGTGCCGGGACGGACTATGGCTACACCTTC. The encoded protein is CSAGTDYGYTF.

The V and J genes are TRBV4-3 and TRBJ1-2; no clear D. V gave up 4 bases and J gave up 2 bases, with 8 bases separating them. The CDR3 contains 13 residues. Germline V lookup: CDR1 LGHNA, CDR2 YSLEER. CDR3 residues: CASSLLGNYGYTF. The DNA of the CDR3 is TGCGCCAGCAGCCTCTTAGGAAACTATGGCTACACCTTC.

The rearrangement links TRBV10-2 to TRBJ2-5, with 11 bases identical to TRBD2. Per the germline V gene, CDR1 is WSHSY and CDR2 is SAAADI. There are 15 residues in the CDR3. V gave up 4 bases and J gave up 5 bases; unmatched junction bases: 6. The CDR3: CASSGSGGAGETQYF. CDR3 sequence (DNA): TGCGCCAGCAGTGGTAGCGGGGGGGCCGGGGAGACCCAGTACTTC.

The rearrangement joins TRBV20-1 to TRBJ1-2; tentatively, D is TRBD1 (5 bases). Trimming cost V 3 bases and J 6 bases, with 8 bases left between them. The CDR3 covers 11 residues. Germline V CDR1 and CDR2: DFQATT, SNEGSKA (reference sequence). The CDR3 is CSARVGDGYTF. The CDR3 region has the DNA TGCAGTGCTAGGGTAGGGGATGGCTACACCTTC.

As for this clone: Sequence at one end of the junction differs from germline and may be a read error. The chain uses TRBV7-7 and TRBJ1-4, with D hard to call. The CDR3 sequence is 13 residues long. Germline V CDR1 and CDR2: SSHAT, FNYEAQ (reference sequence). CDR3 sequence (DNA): TGTGCTAGCAGCTCGAGGACGGATCAAAAACTGTTTTTT. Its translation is CASSSRTDQKLFF.

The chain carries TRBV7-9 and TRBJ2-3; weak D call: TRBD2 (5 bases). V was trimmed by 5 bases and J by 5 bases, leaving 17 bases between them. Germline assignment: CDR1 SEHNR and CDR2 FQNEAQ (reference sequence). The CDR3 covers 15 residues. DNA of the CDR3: TGTGCCAGCAGCCCCCTCCTTCTAGAGGGAGATACGCAGTATTTT. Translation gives CASSPLLLEGDTQYF.

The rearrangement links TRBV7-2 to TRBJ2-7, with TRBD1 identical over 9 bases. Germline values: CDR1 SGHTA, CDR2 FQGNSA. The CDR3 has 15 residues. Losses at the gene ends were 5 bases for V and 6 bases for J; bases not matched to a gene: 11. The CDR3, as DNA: TGTGCCAGCAGCCTGCGAAAGGGACAGGGATCCGAGCAGTACTTC. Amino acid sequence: CASSLRKGQGSEQYF.

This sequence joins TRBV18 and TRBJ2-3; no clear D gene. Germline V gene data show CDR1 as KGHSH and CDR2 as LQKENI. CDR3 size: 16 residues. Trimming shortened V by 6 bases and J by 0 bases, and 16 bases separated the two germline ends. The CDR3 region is CASSLSKGASTDTQYF. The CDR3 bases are TGTGCCAGCTCCCTCAGTAAGGGTGCTAGCACAGATACGCAGTATTTT.

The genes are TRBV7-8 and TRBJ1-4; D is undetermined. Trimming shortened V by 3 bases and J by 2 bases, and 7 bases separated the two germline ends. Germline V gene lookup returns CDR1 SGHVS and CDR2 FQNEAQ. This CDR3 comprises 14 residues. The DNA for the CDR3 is TGTGCCAGCAGCTTTAGGGATACTAATGAAAAACTGTTTTTT. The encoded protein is CASSFRDTNEKLFF.

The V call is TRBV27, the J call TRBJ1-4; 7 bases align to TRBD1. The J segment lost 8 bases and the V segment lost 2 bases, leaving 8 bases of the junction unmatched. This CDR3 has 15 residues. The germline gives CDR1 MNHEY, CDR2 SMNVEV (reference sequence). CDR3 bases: TGTGCCAGCAGTTTAAACAGGGGAGCAAGGGAAAAACTGTTTTTT. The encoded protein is CASSLNRGAREKLFF.

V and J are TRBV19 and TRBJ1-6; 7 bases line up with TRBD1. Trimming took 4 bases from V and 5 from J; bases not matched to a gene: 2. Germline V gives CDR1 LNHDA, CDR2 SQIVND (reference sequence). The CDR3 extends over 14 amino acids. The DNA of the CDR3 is TGTGCCAGTAGTACCGGGACAGATAATTCACCCCTCCACTTT. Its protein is CASSTGTDNSPLHF.

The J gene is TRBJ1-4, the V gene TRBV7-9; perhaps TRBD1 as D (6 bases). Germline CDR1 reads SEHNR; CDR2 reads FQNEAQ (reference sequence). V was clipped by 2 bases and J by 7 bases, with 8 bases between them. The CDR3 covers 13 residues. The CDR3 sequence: CASSLQGPEKLFF. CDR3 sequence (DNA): TGTGCCAGCAGCTTACAGGGGCCTGAAAAACTGTTTTTT.

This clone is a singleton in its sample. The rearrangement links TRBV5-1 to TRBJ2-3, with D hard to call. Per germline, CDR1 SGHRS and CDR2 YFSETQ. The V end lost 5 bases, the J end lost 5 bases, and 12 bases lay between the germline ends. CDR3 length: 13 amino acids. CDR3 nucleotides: TGCGCCAGCAGGTTCCCACCAATAGATACGCAGTATTTT. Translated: CASRFPPIDTQYF.

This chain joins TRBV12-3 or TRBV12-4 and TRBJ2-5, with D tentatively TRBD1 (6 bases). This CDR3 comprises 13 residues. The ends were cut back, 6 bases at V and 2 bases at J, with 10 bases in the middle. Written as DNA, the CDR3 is TGTGCCAGCAGAAGGGGGTTACAAGAGACCCAGTACTTC. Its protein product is CASRRGLQETQYF.

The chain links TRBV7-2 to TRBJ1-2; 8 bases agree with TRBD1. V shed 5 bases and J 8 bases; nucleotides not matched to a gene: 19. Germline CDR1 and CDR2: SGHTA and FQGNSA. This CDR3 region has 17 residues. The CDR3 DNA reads TGTGCCAGCAGCGTAACCGGGACAGGTCAACTAGGACGGGGCTACACCTTC. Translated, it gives CASSVTGTGQLGRGYTF.

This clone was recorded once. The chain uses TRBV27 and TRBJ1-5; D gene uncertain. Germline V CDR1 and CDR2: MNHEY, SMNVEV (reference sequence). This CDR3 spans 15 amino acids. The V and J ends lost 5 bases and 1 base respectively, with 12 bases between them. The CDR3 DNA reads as TGTGCCAGCAGTACCCCGGACGGGAGCAATCAGCCCCAGCATTTT. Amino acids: CASSTPDGSNQPQHF.

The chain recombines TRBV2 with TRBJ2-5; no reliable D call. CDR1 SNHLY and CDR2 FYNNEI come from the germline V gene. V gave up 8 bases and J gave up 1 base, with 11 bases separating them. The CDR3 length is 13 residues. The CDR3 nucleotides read TGTGCCAGCCAGGTGCAGGTCCAAGAGACCCAGTACTTC. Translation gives CASQVQVQETQYF.

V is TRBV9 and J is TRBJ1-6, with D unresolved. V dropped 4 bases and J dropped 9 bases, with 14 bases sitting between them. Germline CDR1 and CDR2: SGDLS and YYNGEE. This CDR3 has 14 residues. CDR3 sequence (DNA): TGTGCCAGCAGCTCCAGAGGGCCCCTTTCACCCCTCCACTTT. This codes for CASSSRGPLSPLHF.

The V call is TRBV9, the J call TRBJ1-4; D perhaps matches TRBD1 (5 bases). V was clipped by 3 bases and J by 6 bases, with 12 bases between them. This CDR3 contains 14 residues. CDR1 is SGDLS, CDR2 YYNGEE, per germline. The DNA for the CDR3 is TGTGCCAGCAGCGCGCAGGGAGGTGATGAAAAACTGTTTTTT. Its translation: CASSAQGGDEKLFF.

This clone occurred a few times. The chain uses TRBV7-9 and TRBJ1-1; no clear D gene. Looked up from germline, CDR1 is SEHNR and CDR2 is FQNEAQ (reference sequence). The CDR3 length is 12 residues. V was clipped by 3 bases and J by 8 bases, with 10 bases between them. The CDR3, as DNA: TGTGCCAGCAGCTTCTCGTCAGTCGAAGCTTTCTTT. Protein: CASSFSSVEAFF. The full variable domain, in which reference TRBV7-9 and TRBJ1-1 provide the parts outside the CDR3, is DTGVSQNPRHKITKRGQNVTFRCDPISEHNRLYWYRQTLGQGPEFLTYFQNEAQLEKSRLLSDRFSAERPKGSFSTLEIQRTEQGDSAMYLCASSFSSVEAFFGQGTRLTVV.

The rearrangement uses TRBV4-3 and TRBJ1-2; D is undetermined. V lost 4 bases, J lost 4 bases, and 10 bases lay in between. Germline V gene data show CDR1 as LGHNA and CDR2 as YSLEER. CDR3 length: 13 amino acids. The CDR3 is CASSPDRAYGYTF. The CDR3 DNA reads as TGCGCCAGCAGCCCCGATCGCGCCTATGGCTACACCTTC.

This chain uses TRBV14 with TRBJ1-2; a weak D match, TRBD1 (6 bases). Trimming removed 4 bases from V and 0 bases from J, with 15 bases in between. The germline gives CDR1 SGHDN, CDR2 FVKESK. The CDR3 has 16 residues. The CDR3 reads CASSPRGRGANYGYTF. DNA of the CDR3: TGTGCCAGCAGCCCCCGTGGCAGGGGAGCTAACTATGGCTACACCTTC.

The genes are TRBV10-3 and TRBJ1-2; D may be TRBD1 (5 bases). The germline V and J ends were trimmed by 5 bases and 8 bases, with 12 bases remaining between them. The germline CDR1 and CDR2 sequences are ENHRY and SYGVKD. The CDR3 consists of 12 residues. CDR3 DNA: TGTGCCATCAGTATACAGGAGCAGGGCTACACCTTC. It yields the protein CAISIQEQGYTF.